These T cell receptor beta chains were read from a single sample in a study of T cell repertoires in cytomegalovirus infection. MiXCR was run by TCRdb on the reads, yielding one entry per CDR3 protein. The table shows fewer than 250,000 distinct CDR3 sequences, with 9% to 15% occurring only once. Sequenced material: PBMCs. These receptors came from a human donor in good health (CMV status not recorded). Some clones in this sample may be carry-over from other donors' samples. Each CDR3 is given with its conserved first and last residue. The order of the fields is J gene, V gene, D gene, clone size, CDR3 DNA, CDR3 protein. A D gene is named only where the DNA matches it firmly. Not all rows give a size; the values are once, few, many and, for expanded clones, a class.

>TRBJ1-5|TRBV7-2|TRBD1|NA
TGTGCCAGCAGCTTGGACAGGGGCGCAAGTCAGCCCCAGCATTTT
CASSLDRGASQPQHF
>TRBJ1-3|TRBV7-2|NA|many
TGTGCCAGCAGCTTTAACGCCCCTGGAAACACCATATATTTT
CASSFNAPGNTIYF
>TRBJ1-1|TRBV12-3/TRBV12-4|TRBD1|few
TGTGCCAGCAGTTCTCCCGGGACAGGCTTGAACACTGAAGCTTTCTTT
CASSSPGTGLNTEAFF
>TRBJ2-7|TRBV7-2|TRBD1|few
TGTGCCAGCAGCTTAACAGGGGACTCCTACGAGCAGTACTTC
CASSLTGDSYEQYF
>TRBJ1-1|TRBV18|NA|few
TGTGCCAGCTCACCCCCGGGGGACACTGAAGCTTTCTTT
CASSPPGDTEAFF
>TRBJ2-3|TRBV19|TRBD2|NA
TGTGCCAGTAGTCCCGAACTAGCGGGAACAGATACGCAGTATTTT
CASSPELAGTDTQYF
>TRBJ2-1|TRBV7-2|NA|many
TGTGCCAGCAGCGGCGGGTACTCCCAAGGTCTCAATGAGCAGTTCTTC
CASSGGYSQGLNEQFF
>TRBJ2-7|TRBV20-1|NA|NA
TGCAGTGCCCATGGTAGGGGGTCTAGTCCCTACGAGCAGTACTTC
CSAHGRGSSPYEQYF
>TRBJ1-2|TRBV19|NA|many
TGTGCCAGTAGTATGAGCGGGGAGTACTATGGCTACACCTTC
CASSMSGEYYGYTF
>TRBJ2-7|TRBV7-6|NA|many
TGTGCCAGCAGCTTAGGTCGACGGGAAGGAGGCGAGCAGTACTTC
CASSLGRREGGEQYF
>TRBJ2-5|TRBV6-1|NA|many
TGTGCCAGCAGTGAAAGGGGCCTGGAGACCCAGTACTTC
CASSERGLETQYF
>TRBJ2-5|TRBV7-2|NA|many
TGTGCCAGCAGCTTTCAGGGGGGGGGACAAGAGACCCAGTACTTC
CASSFQGGGQETQYF
>TRBJ2-3|TRBV5-4|NA|few
TGTGCCAGCAGCTTGGGACAGGACCCTAGCACAGATACGCAGTATTTT
CASSLGQDPSTDTQYF
>TRBJ2-7|TRBV12-3/TRBV12-4|NA|NA
TGTGCCAGCAGCTTCAACGACGAGCAGTACTTC
CASSFNDEQYF
>TRBJ2-3|TRBV12-3/TRBV12-4|NA|many
TGTGCCAGCACCCTCATCTCTAGCACAGATACGCAGTATTTT
CASTLISSTDTQYF
>TRBJ2-5|TRBV6-2/TRBV6-3|NA|many
TGTGCCAGCAGCAACGGAGGGGAGACCCAGTACTTC
CASSNGGETQYF
>TRBJ1-1|TRBV7-2|NA|many
TGTGCCAGCAGCTTTCTGGGGGACACTGAAGCTTTCTTT
CASSFLGDTEAFF
>TRBJ1-1|TRBV28|NA|few
TGTGCCAGCAATCCCAGAACATGGAACACTGAAGCTTTCTTT
CASNPRTWNTEAFF
>TRBJ2-7|TRBV20-1|TRBD2|NA
TGCAGTGCTAGGACAACCGAGGGGAGGGGCGAGCAGTACTTC
CSARTTEGRGEQYF
>TRBJ2-2|TRBV29-1|TRBD1|NA
TGCAGCGTTCGGACAGGAAGAACCGGGGAGCTGTTTTTT
CSVRTGRTGELFF
>TRBJ2-6|TRBV19|NA|NA
TGTGCCAGTGGGCCCCCTGGGGCCAACGTCCTGACTTTC
CASGPPGANVLTF
>TRBJ1-6|TRBV28|TRBD1|many
TGTGCCAGCCTCGACAGGGACATGTCACCCCTCCACTTT
CASLDRDMSPLHF
>TRBJ2-2|TRBV2|TRBD2|many
TGTGCCAGCAGCTCTAGCGGGCCTAACACCGGGGAGCTGTTTTTT
CASSSSGPNTGELFF
>TRBJ1-4|TRBV5-6|TRBD1|NA
TGTGCCAGCAGCACGGGACAGGGGGATCCTAATGAAAAACTGTTTTTT
CASSTGQGDPNEKLFF
>TRBJ2-1|TRBV7-3|TRBD2|many
TGTGCCAGCAGCTCCCTAGCGGGGGGGTTGGATGAGCAGTTCTTC
CASSSLAGGLDEQFF
>TRBJ2-1|TRBV28|TRBD2|many
TGTGCCAGCACCTTACTAGCGGGAGAAGGCAATGAGCAGTTCTTC
CASTLLAGEGNEQFF
>TRBJ2-7|TRBV6-2/TRBV6-3|TRBD1|few
TGTGCCAGCAGTTCCTCAGACAGGGGCTACGAGCAGTACTTC
CASSSSDRGYEQYF
>TRBJ2-5|TRBV6-5|NA|many
TGTGCCAGCAGTTACTCGCCAAGGGGAGAGACCCAGTACTTC
CASSYSPRGETQYF
>TRBJ2-7|TRBV19|TRBD1|many
TGTGCCAGTAGTCTTCCACCGGGACAGGGGCAGGGGGAGCAGTACTTC
CASSLPPGQGQGEQYF
>TRBJ2-2|TRBV27|TRBD1|NA
TGTGCCAGCCGACAGGGTCCGAGCACCGGGGAGCTGTTTTTT
CASRQGPSTGELFF
>TRBJ1-5|TRBV5-6|NA|NA
TGTGCCAGCAGCTGGGGGACACCGAATAGCAATCAGCCCCAGCATTTT
CASSWGTPNSNQPQHF
>TRBJ1-2|TRBV5-4|NA|NA
TGTGCCAGCAGCTTGGCCGGGGGTGAGGACTATGGCTACACCTTC
CASSLAGGEDYGYTF
>TRBJ1-2|TRBV12-3/TRBV12-4|NA|many
TGTGCCAGCAGTTTAAACGGGGTCAACTATGGCTACACCTTC
CASSLNGVNYGYTF
>TRBJ2-3|TRBV2|NA|NA
TGTGCCAGCGGGGGGGCGCGGACTAGCACAGATACGCAGTATTTT
CASGGARTSTDTQYF
>TRBJ2-1|TRBV6-1|TRBD1|many
TGTGCCAGCAGTGTGGGACAGCACAATGAGCAGTTCTTC
CASSVGQHNEQFF
>TRBJ2-1|TRBV7-7|TRBD2|many
TGTGCCAGCAGCTTAGCGTCGGGAGGGGTCGATGAGCAGTTCTTC
CASSLASGGVDEQFF
>TRBJ1-2|TRBV27|TRBD1|many
TGTGCCAGCAGTTCCCGGGACAGGGAAGATCGCTATGGCTACACCTTC
CASSSRDREDRYGYTF
>TRBJ2-5|TRBV7-8|NA|many
TGTGCCAGCAGCTTAGGGGCTAGCACTCAAGAGACCCAGTACTTC
CASSLGASTQETQYF
>TRBJ2-7|TRBV20-1|NA|NA
TGCAGTGCTAGTAGAGTGAGCTTCTACGAGCAGTACTTC
CSASRVSFYEQYF
>TRBJ2-1|TRBV12-3/TRBV12-4|TRBD1|many
TGTGCCAGCAGTTTAAGAAGTGTGGGGCCGACAGGGAGTCACCTAACCTACAATGAGCAGTTCTTC
CASSLRSVGPTGSHLTYNEQFF
>TRBJ2-7|TRBV6-2/TRBV6-3|NA|NA
TGTGCCAGCAGTTATTGGCCGGGCGAGCAGTACTTC
CASSYWPGEQYF
>TRBJ1-5|TRBV19|TRBD1|many
TGTGCCAGTAGTATTCTGGCAGGGGGCGGGAATCAGCCCCAGCATTTT
CASSILAGGGNQPQHF
>TRBJ2-3|TRBV6-1|TRBD1|many
TGTGCCAGCACCTCCCAGACAGGGGGAGCAGATACGCAGTATTTT
CASTSQTGGADTQYF
>TRBJ1-5|TRBV7-3|TRBD1|many
TGTGCCAGCAGCTTAATATATATCGATGGGGCCACAGGGGGAAGGATCGTCAGCAATCAGCCCCAGCATTTT
CASSLIYIDGATGGRIVSNQPQHF
>TRBJ1-1|TRBV19|TRBD1|few
TGTGCCAGTAGTCGTTTAGACAGGGCCGACACTGAAGCTTTCTTT
CASSRLDRADTEAFF
>TRBJ1-1|TRBV7-3|TRBD1|many
TGTGCCAGCAGTCGGGACAGGCACACTGAAGCTTTCTTT
CASSRDRHTEAFF
>TRBJ2-3|TRBV7-3|NA|many
TGTGCCAGCAGCTCTGGACTCCGCACAGATACGCAGTATTTT
CASSSGLRTDTQYF
>TRBJ2-5|TRBV19|NA|NA
TGTGCCAGTAGTGGTTACGGGACCAGCCAGCAAGAGACCCAGTACTTC
CASSGYGTSQQETQYF
>TRBJ2-2|TRBV12-5|TRBD2|NA
TGTGCTAGTGGTTTCCCTTGGCGGGAGGAAAGCACCGGGGAGCTGTTTTTT
CASGFPWREESTGELFF
>TRBJ2-7|TRBV7-2|TRBD2|many
TGTGCCAGCAGCTTAGCGCTAGCGGCAGACTACGAGCAGTACTTC
CASSLALAADYEQYF
>TRBJ1-1|TRBV7-9|TRBD1|many
TGTGCCAGCAGCTTGGGACAGGTCCACACTGAAGCTTTCTTT
CASSLGQVHTEAFF
>TRBJ2-3|TRBV7-2|TRBD2|many
TGTGCCAGCAGCTCCCGTACGGCGGGAGGGTTGGATACGCAGTATTTT
CASSSRTAGGLDTQYF
>TRBJ2-3|TRBV7-2|TRBD2|many
TGTGCCAGCAGCTTAGGGCGGGGGACGGGCACAGATACGCAGTATTTT
CASSLGRGTGTDTQYF
>TRBJ2-3|TRBV19|TRBD1|many
TGTGCCAGTAGTTTCCAGACAGGGGGCAGGTCAGATACGCAGTATTTT
CASSFQTGGRSDTQYF
>TRBJ2-1|TRBV15|TRBD2|few
TGTGCCACCAGCAGAGAGGGGGGGTCCTACAATGAGCAGTTCTTC
CATSREGGSYNEQFF
>TRBJ1-6|TRBV7-6|NA|many
TGTGCCAGCAGCTTAGCAACGGGCGGCACCTATAATTCACCCCTCCACTTT
CASSLATGGTYNSPLHF
>TRBJ2-7|TRBV6-2/TRBV6-3|NA|many
TGTGCCAGCAGTTACGAAATTTACCAGGGGCAGTACTTC
CASSYEIYQGQYF
>TRBJ2-1|TRBV7-2|NA|many
TGTGCCAGCAGCCAGGCGGGTCCGTACAATGAGCAGTTCTTC
CASSQAGPYNEQFF
>TRBJ2-5|TRBV5-1|NA|NA
TGCGCCAGCAGCGTGAACGTAGGGGCGGAGGAAGAGACCCAGTACTTC
CASSVNVGAEEETQYF
>TRBJ1-4|TRBV7-2|NA|many
TGTGCCAGCAGCTCCCAGGGACTTAATGAAAAACTGTTTTTT
CASSSQGLNEKLFF